The present T cell receptor (beta chain) was sequenced within a study of cytomegalovirus exposure and HLA in healthy donors. The V gene end was trimmed by 5 bases and the J gene end by 7 bases; junction bases not matched to a gene: 13. CDR1 MDHEN and CDR2 SYDVKM come from the germline V gene. The CDR3 is made up of 16 amino acids. Study-wide results and limits: Associated with HLA alleles at 0.05 false discovery rate in a later analysis were some 16,000 TCR beta sequences. It emerged from a later analysis that several of the most significant clusters appeared to be linked to common viral pathogens.

Primers for the PCR totalled 60 Vbeta and 13 Jbeta. Sequenced by immunoSEQ multiplex PCR; TCRdb stores in-frame clones only, minus some. Seen here are fewer than 200,000 clones, approximately 78% observed once, and the top ten hold 7%. This clone was counted between two and nine times. Antigen unknown. The source is a woman aged 30 to 39 in good health and CMV-seropositive. The chain uses TRBV28 and TRBJ2-1; 8 bases agree with TRBD2. Input material: PBMCs. In nucleotides, the CDR3 is TGTGCCAGCAGTACTATCAACGGGGGGGCCGGGAATGAGCAGTTCTTC. Its translation: CASSTINGGAGNEQFF. The variable domain in full, with the rest retrieved from reference TRBV28 and TRBJ2-1, is DVKVTQSSRYLVKRTGEKVFLECVQDMDHENMFWYRQDPGLGLRLIYFSYDVKMKEKGDIPEGYSVSREKKERFSLILESASTNQTSMYLCASSTINGGAGNEQFFGPGTRLTVL.